This entry features one T cell receptor (beta chain) sequence. The junction differs from germline at one of its ends, possibly a read error. Other DNA sequences of this sample code for an identical CDR3. The data were produced by immunoSEQ multiplex PCR, yet TCRdb's version contains in-frame clones alone and is incomplete. The table lists around 300,000 clones, roughly 90% of them singletons. The CDR3 totals 16 residues. Germline V gives CDR1 KGHSH, CDR2 LQKENI. These data belong to a study of blood T cell repertoires in COVID-19. This sequence joins TRBV18 and TRBJ2-2; D might be TRBD1 (7 bases). This TCR derives from a woman aged 70-85 years with COVID-19, enrolled during active disease. Sequencing used peripheral blood. Here the CDR3 DNA reads TGTGCTAGCTCACCACCGAACAGGGGAGGCACCGGGGAGCTGTTTTTT. As protein: CASSPPNRGGTGELFF.